Listed here is a single T cell receptor beta chain. CDR1 and CDR2 (germline): SGHAT, FQNNGV. J lost 8 bases, V lost 5 bases, and 8 bases had no gene match. The CDR3 spans 15 residues. The record originates from a study of cytomegalovirus exposure and HLA in healthy donors. Clones were sequenced by immunoSEQ multiplex PCR, and TCRdb holds only the in-frame ones, with some missing. The data contain 150,000 to 200,000 clones, around 85% of them singletons. Sequenced input: PBMCs. V usage is TRBV11-2 and J usage is TRBJ1-6, with 8 bases identical to TRBD1. The clonotype comes from a man younger than 35 in good health and CMV-seropositive. CDR3 protein: CASSRGQGFYSPLHF. The CDR3 region has the DNA TGTGCCAGCAGCCGCGGACAGGGTTTTTATTCACCCCTCCACTTT.